This is a list of T cell receptor beta chains from one sample in a study of shared clonotypes between healthy human individuals. Clones were sequenced by immunoSEQ multiplex PCR, and TCRdb holds only the in-frame ones, with some missing. The top ten clones hold 0.37% of a sample with about 2.5 million clones, approximately 90% of them seen once. Material for sequencing was naive CD4+ T cells from PBMCs. These receptors originate from a man in his late teens or twenties in good health. Some clones in this sample may be carry-over from other donors' samples. The CDR3 runs from the conserved cysteine through the conserved F or W. Fields, in order: clone size, D gene, J gene, V gene, CDR3 protein, CDR3 DNA. The D gene is left open where the match is weak. Clone size is not always given. Where it is, it says once, few, many or a class for expanded clones.

size: NA
D: NA
J: TRBJ2-6
V: TRBV27
CDR3: CASSLWAGYLGGANVLTF
DNA: TGTGCCAGCAGTTTATGGGCAGGGTACTTGGGTGGGGCCAACGTCCTGACTTTC

size: once
D: NA
J: TRBJ1-2
V: TRBV19
CDR3: CASSPRQGRGYTF
DNA: TGTGCCAGTAGTCCCAGGCAGGGTCGCGGCTACACCTTC

size: NA
D: NA
J: TRBJ2-3
V: TRBV6-5
CDR3: CASSYSRDPTDTQYF
DNA: TGTGCCAGCAGTTACTCGCGGGATCCCACAGATACGCAGTATTTT

size: NA
D: TRBD1
J: TRBJ2-5
V: TRBV10-3
CDR3: CAISGGQSTETQYF
DNA: TGTGCCATCAGTGGGGGACAGTCCACCGAGACCCAGTACTTC

size: NA
D: NA
J: TRBJ2-3
V: TRBV29-1
CDR3: CSTRTDPTDTQYF
DNA: TGCAGCACCCGGACTGACCCCACAGATACGCAGTATTTT

size: NA
D: TRBD1
J: TRBJ1-4
V: TRBV27
CDR3: CASSFRWGQGNEKLFF
DNA: TGTGCCAGCAGTTTTCGTTGGGGACAGGGAAATGAAAAACTGTTTTTT

size: once
D: NA
J: TRBJ1-2
V: TRBV28
CDR3: CASSSDPRGVTNYGYTF
DNA: TGTGCCAGCAGTTCGGATCCGCGGGGAGTCACTAACTATGGCTACACCTTC

size: few
D: NA
J: TRBJ1-4
V: TRBV28
CDR3: CASSLIATNEKLFF
DNA: TGTGCCAGCAGTTTAATTGCAACTAATGAAAAACTGTTTTTT

size: few
D: NA
J: TRBJ1-1
V: TRBV28
CDR3: CAGSQPGVGTEAFF
DNA: TGTGCCGGATCTCAACCAGGGGTAGGAACTGAAGCTTTCTTT

size: NA
D: TRBD1
J: TRBJ2-7
V: TRBV7-9
CDR3: CASSARQGDYEQYF
DNA: TGTGCCAGCAGCGCCCGACAGGGAGATTACGAGCAGTACTTC

size: NA
D: NA
J: TRBJ2-1
V: TRBV5-1
CDR3: CASSFLELSYNEQFF
DNA: TGCGCCAGCAGCTTCTTGGAGCTATCCTACAATGAGCAGTTCTTC

size: NA
D: TRBD1
J: TRBJ2-7
V: TRBV28
CDR3: CASSILDRDGYEQYF
DNA: TGTGCCAGCAGCATCTTGGACAGGGACGGATACGAGCAGTACTTC

size: NA
D: NA
J: TRBJ2-7
V: TRBV6-1
CDR3: CASSELLLRAYEQYF
DNA: TGTGCCAGCAGTGAATTGTTACTCCGCGCCTACGAGCAGTACTTC

size: NA
D: NA
J: TRBJ1-1
V: TRBV10-3
CDR3: CAISETTGGTEAFF
DNA: TGTGCCATCAGTGAGACGACAGGAGGCACTGAAGCTTTCTTT

size: NA
D: NA
J: TRBJ1-2
V: TRBV19
CDR3: CASSRVGGVVNYGYTF
DNA: TGTGCCAGTAGCCGAGTTGGGGGAGTAGTCAACTATGGCTACACCTTC

size: NA
D: NA
J: TRBJ2-7
V: TRBV5-1
CDR3: CASSQKGQIEQYF
DNA: TGCGCCAGCAGCCAGAAGGGTCAGATAGAGCAGTACTTC

size: NA
D: TRBD2
J: TRBJ2-7
V: TRBV11-2
CDR3: CASSLRGGPYEQYF
DNA: TGTGCCAGCAGCTTAAGGGGAGGGCCCTACGAGCAGTACTTC

size: NA
D: NA
J: TRBJ1-1
V: TRBV28
CDR3: CASSFRSNTEAFF
DNA: TGTGCCAGCAGTTTCCGGTCGAACACTGAAGCTTTCTTT

size: NA
D: TRBD2
J: TRBJ2-1
V: TRBV2
CDR3: CASRGLLAGVDEQFF
DNA: TGTGCCAGCAGGGGCCTACTAGCGGGAGTTGATGAGCAGTTCTTC

size: NA
D: NA
J: TRBJ2-5
V: TRBV5-1
CDR3: CASSLGSEETQYF
DNA: TGCGCCAGCAGCTTGGGTTCCGAAGAGACCCAGTACTTC